This T cell receptor (beta chain) emerged from a study of human T cells and chemical hapten exposure. Study outcomes and limitations: The immune response of these alopecia patients might not match healthy individuals'.

Germline CDR1 SEHNR, CDR2 FQNEAQ (reference sequence). The CDR3 runs to 16 residues. The J segment lost 5 bases and the V segment lost 5 bases, leaving 8 bases of the junction unmatched. As for time point: patch test 1, 2 weeks after DPC sensitization. Treatment: therapeutic diphenylcyclopropenone sensitization with weekly scalp DPC. Individual cDNA molecules each carried unique molecular identifiers attached by the library. A single record per CDR3 protein comes from TCRdb applying MiXCR to the RACE reads. Among some 180,000 distinct CDR3 sequences listed, 20% to 25% were seen once. As concerns this clonotype: Its target is unknown.

The specimen comprised whole blood, sampled in connection with sensitization to the hapten diphenylcyclopropenone (DPC). The receptor comes from a woman in her forties or fifties with alopecia areata. Some clones in this sample may be carry-over from other donors' samples. The chain combines TRBV7-9 with TRBJ2-2; 10 bases align to TRBD1. Here the CDR3 reads CASSPVQGQGTGELFF. In DNA form, the CDR3 reads TGTGCCAGCAGCCCGGTCCAGGGACAGGGGACCGGGGAGCTGTTTTTT. Variable domain in full (rest from reference TRBV7-9 and TRBJ2-2): DTGVSQNPRHKITKRGQNVTFRCDPISEHNRLYWYRQTLGQGPEFLTYFQNEAQLEKSRLLSDRFSAERPKGSFSTLEIQRTEQGDSAMYLCASSPVQGQGTGELFFGEGSRLTVL.